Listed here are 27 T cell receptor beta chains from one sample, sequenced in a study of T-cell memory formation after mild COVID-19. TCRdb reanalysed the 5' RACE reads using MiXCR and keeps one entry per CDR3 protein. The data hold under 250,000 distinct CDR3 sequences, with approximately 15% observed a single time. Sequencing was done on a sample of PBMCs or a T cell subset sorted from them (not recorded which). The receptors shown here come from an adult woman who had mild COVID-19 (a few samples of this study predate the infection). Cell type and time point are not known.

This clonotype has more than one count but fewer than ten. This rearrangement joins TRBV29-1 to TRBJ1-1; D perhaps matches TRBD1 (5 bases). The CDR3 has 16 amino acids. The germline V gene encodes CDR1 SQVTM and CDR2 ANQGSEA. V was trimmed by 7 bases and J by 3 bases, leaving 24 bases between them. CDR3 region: CSAADQRGGSYTEAFF. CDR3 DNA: TGCAGCGCTGCCGACCAGCGGGGCGGTTCGTACACTGAAGCTTTCTTT.

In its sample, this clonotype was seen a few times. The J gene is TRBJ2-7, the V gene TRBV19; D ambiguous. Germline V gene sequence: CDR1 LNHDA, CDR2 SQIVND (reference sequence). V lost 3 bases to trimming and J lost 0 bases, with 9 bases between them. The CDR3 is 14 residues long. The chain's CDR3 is CASSMGGSSYEQYF. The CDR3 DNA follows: TGTGCCAGTAGTATGGGCGGAAGCTCCTACGAGCAGTACTTC.

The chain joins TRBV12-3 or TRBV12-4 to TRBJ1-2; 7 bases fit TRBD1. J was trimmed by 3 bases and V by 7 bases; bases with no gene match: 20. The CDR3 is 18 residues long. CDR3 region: CASTRQGPRKSFDYGYTF. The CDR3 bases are TGTGCCAGCACCCGACAGGGTCCGCGGAAGTCATTTGACTATGGCTACACCTTC.

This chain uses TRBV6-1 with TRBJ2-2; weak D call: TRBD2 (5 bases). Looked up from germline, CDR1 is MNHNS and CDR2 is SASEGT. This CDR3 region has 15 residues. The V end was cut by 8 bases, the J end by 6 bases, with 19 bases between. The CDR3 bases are TGTGCCAGCCAGTTCGTATTTAGCGTGGCCGGGGAGCTGTTTTTT. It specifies CASQFVFSVAGELFF.

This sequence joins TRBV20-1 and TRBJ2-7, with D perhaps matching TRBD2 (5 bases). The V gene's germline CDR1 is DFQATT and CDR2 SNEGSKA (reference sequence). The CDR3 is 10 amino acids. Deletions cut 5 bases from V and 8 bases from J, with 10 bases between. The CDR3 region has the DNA TGCAGTGCTGGGCCGGGAAAGCAGTACTTC. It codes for CSAGPGKQYF.

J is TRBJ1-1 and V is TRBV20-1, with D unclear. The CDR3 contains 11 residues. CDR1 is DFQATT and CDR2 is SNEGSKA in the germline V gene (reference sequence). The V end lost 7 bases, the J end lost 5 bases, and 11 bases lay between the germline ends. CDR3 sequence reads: CSDSQGTEAFF. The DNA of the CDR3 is TGCAGTGATAGTCAAGGGACTGAAGCTTTCTTT.

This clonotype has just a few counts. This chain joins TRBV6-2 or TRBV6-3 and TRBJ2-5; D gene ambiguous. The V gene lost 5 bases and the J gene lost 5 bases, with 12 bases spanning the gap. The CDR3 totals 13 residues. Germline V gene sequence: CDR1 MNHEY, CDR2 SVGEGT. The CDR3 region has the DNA TGTGCCAGCAGTCTAGGCCCGAGGGAGACCCAGTACTTC. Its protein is CASSLGPRETQYF.

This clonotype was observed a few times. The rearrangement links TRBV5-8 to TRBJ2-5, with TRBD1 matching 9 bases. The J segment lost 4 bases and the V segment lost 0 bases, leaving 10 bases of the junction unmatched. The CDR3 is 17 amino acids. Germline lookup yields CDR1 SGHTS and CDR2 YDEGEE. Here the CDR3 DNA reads TGTGCCAGCAGCTTGGGCCAGCGGACAGGGGTGGGAGAGACCCAGTACTTC. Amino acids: CASSLGQRTGVGETQYF.

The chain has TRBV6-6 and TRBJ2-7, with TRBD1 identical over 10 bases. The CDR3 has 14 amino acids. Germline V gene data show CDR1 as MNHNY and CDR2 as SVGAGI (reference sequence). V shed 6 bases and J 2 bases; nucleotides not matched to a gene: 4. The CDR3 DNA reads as TGTGCCAGCAGGCCAGGACAGGGGGCCTACGAGCAGTACTTC. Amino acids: CASRPGQGAYEQYF.

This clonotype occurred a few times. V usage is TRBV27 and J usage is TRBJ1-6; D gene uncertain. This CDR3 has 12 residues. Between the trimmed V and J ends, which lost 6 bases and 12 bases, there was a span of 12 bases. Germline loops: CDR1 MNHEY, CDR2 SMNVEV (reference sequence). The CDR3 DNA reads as TGTGCCAGCAGCGCCCCGTCTCGACCCCTCCACTTT. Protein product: CASSAPSRPLHF.

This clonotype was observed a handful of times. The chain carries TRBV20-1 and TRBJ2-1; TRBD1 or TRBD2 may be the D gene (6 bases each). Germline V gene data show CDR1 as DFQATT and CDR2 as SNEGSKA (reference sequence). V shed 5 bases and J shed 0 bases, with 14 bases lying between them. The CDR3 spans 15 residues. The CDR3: CSASKGGSSYNEQFF. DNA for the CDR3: TGCAGTGCTTCAAAAGGGGGGAGCTCCTACAATGAGCAGTTCTTC.

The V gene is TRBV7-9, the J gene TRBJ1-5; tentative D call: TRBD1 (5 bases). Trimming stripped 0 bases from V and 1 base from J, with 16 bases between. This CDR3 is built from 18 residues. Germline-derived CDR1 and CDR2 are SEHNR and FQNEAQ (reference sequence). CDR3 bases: TGTGCCAGCAGCTTAGCGAGATGGGGGGAAGTGAGCAATCAGCCCCAGCATTTT. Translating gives CASSLARWGEVSNQPQHF.

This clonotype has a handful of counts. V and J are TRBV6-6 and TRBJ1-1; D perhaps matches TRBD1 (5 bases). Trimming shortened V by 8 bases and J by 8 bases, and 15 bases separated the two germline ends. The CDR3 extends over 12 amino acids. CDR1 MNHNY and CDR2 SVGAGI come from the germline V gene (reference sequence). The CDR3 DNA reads TGTGCCAGCGGAGGGGCAGGTCCGGAAGCTTTCTTT. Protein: CASGGAGPEAFF.

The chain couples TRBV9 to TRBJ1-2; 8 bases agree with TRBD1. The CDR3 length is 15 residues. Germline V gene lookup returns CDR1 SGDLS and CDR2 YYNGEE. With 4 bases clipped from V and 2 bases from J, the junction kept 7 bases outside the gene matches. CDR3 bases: TGTGCCAGCAGCATCCTACAGGGGGGGAACTATGGCTACACCTTC. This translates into CASSILQGGNYGYTF.

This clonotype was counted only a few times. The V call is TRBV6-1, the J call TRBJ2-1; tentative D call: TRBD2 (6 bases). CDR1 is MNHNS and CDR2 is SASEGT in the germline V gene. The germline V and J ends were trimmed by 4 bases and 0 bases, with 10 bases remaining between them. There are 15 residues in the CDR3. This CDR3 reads CASSVGGNSYNEQFF. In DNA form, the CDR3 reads TGTGCCAGCAGTGTAGGCGGGAACTCCTACAATGAGCAGTTCTTC.

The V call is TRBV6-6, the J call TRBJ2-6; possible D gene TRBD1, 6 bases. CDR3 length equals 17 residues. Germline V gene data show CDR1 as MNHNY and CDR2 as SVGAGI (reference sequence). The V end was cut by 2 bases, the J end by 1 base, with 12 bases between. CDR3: CASSYLTGFSGANVLTF. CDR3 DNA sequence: TGTGCCAGCAGTTACCTTACAGGGTTTTCTGGGGCCAACGTCCTGACTTTC.

The CDR3 reads CASSLARQGSTEAFF. CDR3 in DNA: TGTGCCAGCAGCTTGGCCCGGCAGGGGAGTACTGAAGCTTTCTTT. V and J are TRBV7-2 and TRBJ1-1; perhaps TRBD1 as D (6 bases). Per germline, CDR1 SGHTA and CDR2 FQGNSA. The V and J ends lost 3 bases and 5 bases respectively, with 16 bases between them. The CDR3 loop spans 15 amino acids.

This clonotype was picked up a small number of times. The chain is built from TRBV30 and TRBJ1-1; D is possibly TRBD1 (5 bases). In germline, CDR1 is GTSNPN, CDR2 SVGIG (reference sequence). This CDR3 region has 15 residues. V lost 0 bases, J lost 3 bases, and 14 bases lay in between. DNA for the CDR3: TGTGCCTGGAGTGTAGGACTAGGGGCCTACACTGAAGCTTTCTTT. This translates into CAWSVGLGAYTEAFF.

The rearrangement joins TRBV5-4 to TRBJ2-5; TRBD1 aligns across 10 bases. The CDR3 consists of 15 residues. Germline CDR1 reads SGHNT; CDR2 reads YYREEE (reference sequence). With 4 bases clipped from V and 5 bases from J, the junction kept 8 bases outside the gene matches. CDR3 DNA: TGTGCCAGCAGCCGGACGACAGGGGGCGGGGAGACCCAGTACTTC. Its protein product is CASSRTTGGGETQYF.

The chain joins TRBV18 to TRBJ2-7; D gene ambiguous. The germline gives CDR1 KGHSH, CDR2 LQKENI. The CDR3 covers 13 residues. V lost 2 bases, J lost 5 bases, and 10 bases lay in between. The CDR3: CASSPSYLDEQYF. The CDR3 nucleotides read TGTGCCAGCTCACCAAGCTATTTGGACGAGCAGTACTTC.

In DNA, the CDR3 is TGTGCCAGCAGTTATATACAGAGCACAGATACGCAGTATTTT. This translates into CASSYIQSTDTQYF. The J gene is TRBJ2-3, the V gene TRBV6-5; D not certain. The V end lost 3 bases, the J end lost 0 bases, and 7 bases lay between the germline ends. The CDR3 spans 14 residues. From germline, CDR1 is MNHEY and CDR2 SVGAGI.

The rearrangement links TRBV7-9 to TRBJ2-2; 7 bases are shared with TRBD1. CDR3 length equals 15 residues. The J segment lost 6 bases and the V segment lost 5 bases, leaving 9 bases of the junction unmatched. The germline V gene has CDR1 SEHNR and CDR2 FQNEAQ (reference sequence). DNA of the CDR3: TGTGCCAGCAGCGGGTGGACAGGCGGTGCCGGGGAGCTGTTTTTT. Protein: CASSGWTGGAGELFF.

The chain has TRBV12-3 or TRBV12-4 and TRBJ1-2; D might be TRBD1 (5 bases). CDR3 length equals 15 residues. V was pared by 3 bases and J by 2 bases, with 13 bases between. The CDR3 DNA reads TGTGCCAGCAGTTTGAGTTCGGGACCGAACTATGGCTACACCTTC. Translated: CASSLSSGPNYGYTF.

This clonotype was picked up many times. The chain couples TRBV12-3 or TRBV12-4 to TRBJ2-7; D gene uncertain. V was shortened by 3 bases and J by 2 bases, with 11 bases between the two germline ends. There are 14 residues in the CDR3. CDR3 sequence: CASSLGSLTYEQYF. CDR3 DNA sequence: TGTGCCAGCAGTTTGGGTAGTCTGACCTACGAGCAGTACTTC.

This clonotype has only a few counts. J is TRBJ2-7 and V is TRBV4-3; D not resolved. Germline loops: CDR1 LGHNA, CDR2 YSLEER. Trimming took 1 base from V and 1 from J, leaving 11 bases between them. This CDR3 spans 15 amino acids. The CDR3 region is CASSQAPTASYEQYF. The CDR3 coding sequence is TGCGCCAGCAGCCAAGCCCCGACTGCATCCTACGAGCAGTACTTC.

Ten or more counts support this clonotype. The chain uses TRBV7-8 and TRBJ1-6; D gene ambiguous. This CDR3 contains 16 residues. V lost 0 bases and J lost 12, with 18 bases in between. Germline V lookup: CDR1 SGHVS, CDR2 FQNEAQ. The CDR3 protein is CASSLAVRTGNRPLHF. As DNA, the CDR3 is TGTGCCAGCAGCTTAGCGGTTAGGACGGGGAATCGACCCCTCCACTTT.

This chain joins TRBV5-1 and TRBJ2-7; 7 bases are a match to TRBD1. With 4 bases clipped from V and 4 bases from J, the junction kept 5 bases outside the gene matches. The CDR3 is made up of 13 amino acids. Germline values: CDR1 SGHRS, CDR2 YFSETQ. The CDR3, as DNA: TGCGCCAGCAGCGGCGGACAGGTATACGAGCAGTACTTC. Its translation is CASSGGQVYEQYF.